Described below is a single TCR beta chain sequence and its context. The antigen is undetermined. This entry is derived from a study of shared clonotypes between healthy human individuals. Study-wide results and caveats: The study found lower generation probabilities in non-shared clonotypes than in those shared by all four donors. With several donors compared, 4.5% to 6.5% of naive CD4 clonotypes were shared.

It was about 210 ng DNA, 33,000 or so T cell genomes, that sorted-subset replicate PCRs used. TCRdb's table, derived via immunoSEQ multiplex PCR, lists solely in-frame clones and lacks some. Of some 1,100,000 clones in the sample, around three quarters were seen once. After removal of 2 bases from V and 4 bases from J, the junction contained 4 bases not matched to a gene. The CDR3 contains 14 residues. CDR1 is SGHTS and CDR2 is YDEGEE in the germline V gene. The TCR was taken from a man between 18 and 29 years old in good health. Some clones in this sample may be carry-over from other donors' samples. This sequence joins TRBV5-8 and TRBJ2-5; 8 bases match TRBD1. Source material: memory CD4+ T cells from PBMCs. Subset of the sample: CD45RA-negative fraction. CDR3 in DNA: TGTGCCAGCAGCTTCCGGACAGGGACAGAGACCCAGTACTTC. It codes for CASSFRTGTETQYF.